A single T cell receptor (beta chain) is shown here with its context. Exposed enrollees had met someone with a PCR-confirmed or clinician-diagnosed COVID-19 case at some point within the 2 weeks before study entry. The assay was immunoSEQ multiplex PCR, and TCRdb's table has in-frame clones only and misses some. Of around 130,000 clones listed, about 80% are singletons. This record belongs to a study of blood T cell repertoires in COVID-19. Study information: T cells, B-cell-depleted T cells, or PBMCs supplied cDNA or gDNA.

CDR1 is MDHEN and CDR2 is SYDVKM in the germline V gene. After removal of 4 bases from V and 3 bases from J, the junction contained 7 bases not matched to a gene. The CDR3 is 15 amino acids. The specimen was PBMCs or T cells enriched from blood (not recorded which). The clonotype comes from a woman aged 18-29 years who had been exposed to COVID-19. This chain connects TRBV28 to TRBJ2-7; 9 bases align to TRBD2. The CDR3 loop is CASSSAGLAFYEQYF. CDR3 DNA: TGTGCCAGCAGTTCCGCGGGACTAGCTTTCTACGAGCAGTACTTC.